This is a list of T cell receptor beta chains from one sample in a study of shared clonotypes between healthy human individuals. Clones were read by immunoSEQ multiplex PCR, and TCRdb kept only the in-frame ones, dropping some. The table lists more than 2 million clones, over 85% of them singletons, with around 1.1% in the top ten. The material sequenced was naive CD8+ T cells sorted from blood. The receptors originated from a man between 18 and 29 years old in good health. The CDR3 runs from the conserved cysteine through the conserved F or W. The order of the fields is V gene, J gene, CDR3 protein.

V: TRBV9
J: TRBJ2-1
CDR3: CASSAGGSSYNEQFF

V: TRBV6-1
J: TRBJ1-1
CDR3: CASSETYPWDTEAFF

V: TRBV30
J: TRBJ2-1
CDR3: CAWSDNRGLAKIEQFF

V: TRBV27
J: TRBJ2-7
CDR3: CASSAQGAIYEQYF

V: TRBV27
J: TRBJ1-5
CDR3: CASRTAGAGDQPQHF

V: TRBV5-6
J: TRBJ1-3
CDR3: CASSLKPYLLSGNTIYF

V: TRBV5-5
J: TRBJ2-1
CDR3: CASSLAIGYNEQFF

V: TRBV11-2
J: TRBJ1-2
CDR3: CASSSGRGHGYTF

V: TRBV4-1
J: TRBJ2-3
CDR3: CASSQEAVLDTQYF

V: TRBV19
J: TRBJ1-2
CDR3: CASNEQGRRGYTF

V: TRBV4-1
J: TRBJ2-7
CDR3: CASSQDAESGFYEQYF

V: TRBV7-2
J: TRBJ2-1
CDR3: CASSWAAAYNEQFF

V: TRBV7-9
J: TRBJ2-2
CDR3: CASSLLFRQSSGELFF

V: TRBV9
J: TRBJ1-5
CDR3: CASSDGGANQPQHF

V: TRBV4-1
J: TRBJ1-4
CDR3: CASSLARGVNEKLFF

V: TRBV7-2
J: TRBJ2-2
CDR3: CASSAILVAGELFF

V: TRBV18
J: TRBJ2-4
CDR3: CASSLDSKNIQYF

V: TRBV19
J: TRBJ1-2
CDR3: CASSIASRANYGYTF

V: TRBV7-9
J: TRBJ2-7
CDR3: CASSLGFQDPTYEQYF

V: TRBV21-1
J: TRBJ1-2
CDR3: CASSALGTGTLNGYTF

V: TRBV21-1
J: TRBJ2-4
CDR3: CASSGDGDLAKNIQYF

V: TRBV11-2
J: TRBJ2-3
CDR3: CASSLAGGGVLGDTQYF

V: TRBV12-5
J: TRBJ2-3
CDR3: CASGWGSGRGNTDTQYF

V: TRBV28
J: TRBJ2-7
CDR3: CASSGLPGQGSYEQYF

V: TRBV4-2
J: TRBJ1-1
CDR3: CASSLSGGTEAFF

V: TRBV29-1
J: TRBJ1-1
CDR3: CSVIRGMNTEAFF

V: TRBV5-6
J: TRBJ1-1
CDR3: CASSLQMGPEAFF

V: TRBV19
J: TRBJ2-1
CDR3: CASTLGDEQFF

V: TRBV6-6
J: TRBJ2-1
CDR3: CASSYLREGYNEQFF

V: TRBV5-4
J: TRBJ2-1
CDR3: CASSLQGALEQFF

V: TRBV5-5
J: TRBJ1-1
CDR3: CASSLWAGVVEAFF

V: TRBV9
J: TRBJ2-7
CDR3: CASSPASGSYEQYF

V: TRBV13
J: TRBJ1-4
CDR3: CASSLGTETFF

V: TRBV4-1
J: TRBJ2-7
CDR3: CASSPNRAGEPYEQYF

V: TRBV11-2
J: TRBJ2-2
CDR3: CASSFLANTGELFF

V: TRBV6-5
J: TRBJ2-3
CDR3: CATLLAGGDTDTQYF

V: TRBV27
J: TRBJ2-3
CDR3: CASSFDREDTQYF

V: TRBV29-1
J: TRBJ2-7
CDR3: CSVENNYEQYF

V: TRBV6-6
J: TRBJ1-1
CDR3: CASSLGETEAFF

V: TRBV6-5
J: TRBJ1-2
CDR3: CASSSTGYYGYTF

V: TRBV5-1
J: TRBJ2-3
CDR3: CASSSLGGVSVADTQYF

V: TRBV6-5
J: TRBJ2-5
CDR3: CASATSGALQETQYF

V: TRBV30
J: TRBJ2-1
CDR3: CAWGAQAGYEQFF

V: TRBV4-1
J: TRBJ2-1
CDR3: CASSRKISGMYNEQFF

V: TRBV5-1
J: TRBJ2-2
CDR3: CASSLEVGANTGELFF

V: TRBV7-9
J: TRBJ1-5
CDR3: CASSPGTDLQPQHF

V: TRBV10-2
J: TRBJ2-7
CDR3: CASSVYTNYEQYF

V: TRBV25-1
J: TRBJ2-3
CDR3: CASSSGVSTDTQYF

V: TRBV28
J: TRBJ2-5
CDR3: CASSFWEGVETQYF

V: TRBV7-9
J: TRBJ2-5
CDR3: CASSHIPGQAPPQETQYF

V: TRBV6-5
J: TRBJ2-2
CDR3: CASSYSGDTGELFF

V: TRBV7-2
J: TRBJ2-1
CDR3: CASSSLGSGPYNEQFF

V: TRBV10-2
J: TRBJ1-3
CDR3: CASSDVSWSGNTIYF

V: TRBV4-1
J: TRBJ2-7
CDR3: CASSQEWREGYEQYF